The 20 T cell receptor beta chains presented below share a single source sample, sequenced in a study of Graves' ophthalmopathy and Graves' hyperthyroidism. Using RNA transcripts, the TCR beta CDR3 regions were amplified. Amplification began with first-round RT-PCR using HTBI primers, then second-round multiplex PCR was performed. One entry per CDR3 protein, called by TCRdb with MiXCR from the multiplex PCR reads. The table shows 650,000 to 800,000 distinct CDR3 sequences, with more than 40% occurring only once. Sequencing was done on a sample of peripheral blood. The receptors derive from an adult man with Graves' ophthalmopathy.

J is TRBJ1-2 and V is TRBV19; 9 bases align to TRBD1. This CDR3 comprises 15 residues. Germline values: CDR1 LNHDA, CDR2 SQIVND (reference sequence). With V trimmed by 5 bases and J by 1 base, 5 bases remained unmatched. As DNA, the CDR3 is TGTGCCAGTAGTGCCGGGACAGGGCGTAACTATGGCTACACCTTC. Amino acid sequence: CASSAGTGRNYGYTF.

This sequence joins TRBV5-1 and TRBJ2-5, with D tentatively TRBD2 (5 bases). Germline V CDR1 and CDR2: SGHRS, YFSETQ. Between the trimmed V and J ends, which lost 4 bases and 5 bases, there was a span of 21 bases. CDR3 length: 16 residues. For the CDR3, the DNA is TGCGCCAGCAGCCGTCATACCTCTCGGGATTTGGAGACCCAGTACTTC. It specifies CASSRHTSRDLETQYF. The complete variable domain, with remaining parts taken from reference TRBV5-1 and TRBJ2-5, reads KAGVTQTPRYLIKTRGQQVTLSCSPISGHRSVSWYQQTPGQGLQFLFEYFSETQRNKGNFPGRFSGRQFSNSRSEMNVSTLELGDSALYLCASSRHTSRDLETQYFGPGTRLLVL.

This chain links TRBV20-1 with TRBJ2-5, with 11 bases fitting TRBD1. CDR3 length: 14 residues. Trimming at V came to 6 bases and at J to 0 bases, leaving 3 bases not matched to a gene. The germline V gene encodes CDR1 DFQATT and CDR2 SNEGSKA (reference sequence). The CDR3 reads CSAGTGGYQETQYF. CDR3 in DNA: TGCAGTGCCGGGACAGGGGGGTACCAAGAGACCCAGTACTTC.

The table lists this clonotype with a few counts. V and J are TRBV25-1 and TRBJ1-4; tentative D call: TRBD1 (5 bases). This CDR3 spans 13 amino acids. Germline CDR1 and CDR2: MGHDK and SYGVNS. Deletions cut 2 bases from V and 7 bases from J, with 8 bases between. CDR3 amino acids: CASSEGGSEKLFF. The CDR3 DNA reads as TGTGCCAGCAGTGAAGGGGGTAGTGAAAAACTGTTTTTT.

The J gene is TRBJ2-2, the V gene TRBV10-3; 10 bases line up with TRBD1. Looked up from germline, CDR1 is ENHRY and CDR2 is SYGVKD. CDR3 length: 10 amino acids. After removal of 11 bases from V and 13 bases from J, the junction contained 4 bases not matched to a gene. Here the CDR3 DNA reads TGTGCCTCCCGGGACAGGGGGCTGTTTTTT. Translation: CASRDRGLFF.

Regarding this clonotype: This CDR3 fails to terminate in the conserved phenylalanine or tryptophan, so it likely reflects a read error. The V gene is TRBV6-2 or TRBV6-3, the J gene TRBJ1-1; D possibly corresponds to TRBD1 (6 bases). The length of the CDR3 is 17 residues. Trimming shortened V by 6 bases and J by 0 bases, and 20 bases separated the two germline ends. The germline gives CDR1 MNHEY, CDR2 SVGEGT. CDR3 in DNA: TGTGCCAGCAGCCAACCTACAGGGATCCGAATGAACACTGAAGCTTTCCTT. This gives the protein CASSQPTGIRMNTEAFL.

The chain employs TRBV10-3 and TRBJ1-2, with D uncertain. The V end lost 2 bases, the J end lost 1 base, and 8 bases lay between the germline ends. CDR1 and CDR2 (germline): ENHRY, SYGVKD. There are 14 residues in the CDR3. The CDR3 spells CAISETGSNYGYTF. CDR3 nucleotide sequence: TGTGCCATCAGTGAGACGGGGAGTAACTATGGCTACACCTTC.

With regard to this clonotype: At one boundary the junction diverges from the germline segment, which might be a read error. This chain joins TRBV7-2 and TRBJ2-5; 7 nucleotides match TRBD1. This CDR3 contains 16 residues. Looked up from germline, CDR1 is SGHTA and CDR2 is FQGNSA. The CDR3 sequence: CANSQDRDSLMETQYF. The CDR3 nucleotides are TGTGCCAACAGCCAAGATCGGGACAGTTTAATGGAGACCCAGTACTTC.

This clonotype was detected ten times or more. The chain recombines TRBV10-2 with TRBJ1-4; D is possibly TRBD1 (5 bases). Looked up from germline, CDR1 is WSHSY and CDR2 is SAAADI. The CDR3 consists of 15 residues. V lost 3 bases to trimming and J lost 5 bases, with 13 bases between them. The CDR3 protein is CASSDRIGANEKLFF. CDR3 bases: TGCGCCAGCAGTGATAGGATAGGGGCCAATGAAAAACTGTTTTTT.

This clonotype was counted only a few times. The J gene is TRBJ1-6, the V gene TRBV3-1, with TRBD1 as a possible D gene (6 bases). The CDR3 has 16 amino acids. V gave up 4 bases and J gave up 6 bases, with 16 bases separating them. Germline-derived CDR1 and CDR2 are LGHDT and YNNKEL (reference sequence). The CDR3 DNA sequence: TGTGCCAGCAGCCCGCAGGGGCTACAAAGTAATTCACCCCTCCACTTT. Translated, it gives CASSPQGLQSNSPLHF.

As regards this clonotype: A much larger clonotype is one base distant, so this may be a read error. The chain links TRBV6-5 to TRBJ1-1; D uncertain. Germline loops: CDR1 MNHEY, CDR2 SVGAGI. The CDR3 consists of 13 residues. The CDR3 DNA sequence: TGTGCCGGCAGTTATGACCTGAACACTGAAGCTTTCTTT. Translating gives CAGSYDLNTEAFF.

Comment on this clonotype: One end of the junction does not line up with germline, which may come from a read error. The chain uses TRBV7-7 and TRBJ2-2; possibly TRBD1 for D (5 bases). CDR1 is SSHAT, CDR2 FNYEAQ, per germline (reference sequence). The CDR3 is made up of 13 amino acids. Written as DNA, the CDR3 is TGTGCTAGCAGCTTAGGCAGGGCCGATGAGCAGTTTTTT. This gives the protein CASSLGRADEQFF.

This clonotype has ten or more counts. CDR3: CASRPNSQETQYF. CDR3 coding DNA: TGTGCCAGCAGGCCGAATTCGCAAGAGACCCAGTACTTC. The J gene is TRBJ2-5, the V gene TRBV12-3 or TRBV12-4; D is unresolved. The CDR3 is 13 amino acids. The V end lost 6 bases, the J end lost 2 bases, and 10 bases lay between the germline ends.

CDR3 DNA sequence: TGTGCCAGCAGCGCGACAGGAAGTGAGGCTTTCTTT. Translated: CASSATGSEAFF. The chain employs TRBV12-3 or TRBV12-4 and TRBJ1-1; the D gene is possibly TRBD1 (6 bases). Trimming stripped 6 bases from V and 11 bases from J, with 16 bases between. This CDR3 is built from 12 residues.

This clonotype was picked up many times. Sequence at one end of the junction differs from germline and may be a read error. The rearrangement links TRBV10-3 to TRBJ2-7; 12 positions agree with TRBD2. The CDR3 contains 15 residues. The V gene's germline CDR1 is ENHRY and CDR2 SYGVKD. The CDR3 nucleotides are TGTGCCAGCAGTTACTCGACTAGCGGGGGCTACGAGCAGTACTTC. Its translation: CASSYSTSGGYEQYF.

The sample holds many counts of this clonotype. This sequence joins TRBV15 and TRBJ2-7, with a possible D match to TRBD2 (6 bases). The CDR3 sequence is 16 residues long. Trimming left V 3 bases short and J 0 bases short, with 15 bases between. The germline CDR1 and CDR2 sequences are LNHNV and YYDKDF (reference sequence). DNA for the CDR3: TGTGCCACCAGCAGGAGTTGGGACGGGAGCTCCTACGAGCAGTACTTC. Residues: CATSRSWDGSSYEQYF.

V usage is TRBV29-1 and J usage is TRBJ2-5; 7 bases are shared with TRBD2. Germline lookup yields CDR1 SQVTM and CDR2 ANQGSEA. This CDR3 contains 14 residues. Trimming cost V 6 bases and J 4 bases; bases outside gene matches: 11. The CDR3 DNA follows: TGCAGCGTGGGCGAGGTTGGGGGGGGAGAGACCCAGTACTTC. This gives the protein CSVGEVGGGETQYF.

This clonotype was found once. J is TRBJ1-2 and V is TRBV25-1, with TRBD1 identical over 8 bases. With 2 bases clipped from V and 4 bases from J, the junction kept 6 bases outside the gene matches. Germline V gene data show CDR1 as MGHDK and CDR2 as SYGVNS. The CDR3 loop spans 15 amino acids. DNA for the CDR3: TGTGCCAGCAGTGAACGAGGACAGGGTGGCTATGGCTACACCTTC. Translated, it gives CASSERGQGGYGYTF.

The chain carries TRBV10-3 and TRBJ1-1, with D possibly being TRBD1 (6 bases). The CDR3 contains 15 residues. CDR1 ENHRY and CDR2 SYGVKD come from the germline V gene. V lost 10 bases and J 1 base, leaving 19 bases between the germline ends. The CDR3: CASSRTGRENTEAFF. CDR3 DNA sequence: TGTGCCAGCTCACGAACAGGGAGGGAGAACACTGAAGCTTTCTTT.

The sample holds many counts of this clonotype. The chain couples TRBV15 to TRBJ1-4; D call uncertain. With 0 bases removed from V and 7 bases from J, the gap between germline ends came to 3 bases. The CDR3 is 12 residues long. Germline CDR1 reads LNHNV; CDR2 reads YYDKDF (reference sequence). The CDR3 nucleotides read TGTGCCACCAGCAGAGAGTCTGAAAAACTGTTTTTT. This encodes CATSRESEKLFF.